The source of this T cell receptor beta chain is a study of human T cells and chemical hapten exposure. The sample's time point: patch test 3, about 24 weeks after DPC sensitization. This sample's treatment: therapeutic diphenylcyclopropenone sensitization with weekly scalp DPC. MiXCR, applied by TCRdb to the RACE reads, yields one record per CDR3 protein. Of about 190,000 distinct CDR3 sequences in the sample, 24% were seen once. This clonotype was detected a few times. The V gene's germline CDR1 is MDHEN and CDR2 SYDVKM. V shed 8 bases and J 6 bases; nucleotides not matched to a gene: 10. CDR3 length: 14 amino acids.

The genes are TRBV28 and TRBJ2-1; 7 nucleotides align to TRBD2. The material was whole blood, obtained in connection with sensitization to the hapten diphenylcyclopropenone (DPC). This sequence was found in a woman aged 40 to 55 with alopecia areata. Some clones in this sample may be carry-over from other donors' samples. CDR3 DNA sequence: TGTGCCAGCCGTAACGCGGGAGTAGGCAATGAGCAGTTCTTC. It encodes CASRNAGVGNEQFF.